This TCR beta chain was found in a study of regulatory dendritic cells for organ transplantation. Study-level findings and limits: Considerable individual heterogeneity was seen in alloreactive memory CD8+ T cells. Regulatory dendritic cells appeared to expand memory CD8+ clones less than mature ones.

Allogeneic regulatory or mature dendritic cells were co-cultured for less than six days with CFSE-labeled sorted T cells at 1:10. Naive CD45RA+ and memory CD45RO+ CD4+ or CD8+ T cells were FACS-sorted. The CDR3 is 13 amino acids. The germline V gene has CDR1 MNHNS and CDR2 SASEGT. Trimming pared 4 bases from V and 5 bases from J, leaving 11 bases between. Remarks on this clone: Its antigen is unidentified.

Method: immunoSEQ multiplex PCR; TCRdb's copy keeps in-frame clones and lacks some. The sample contains tens of thousands of clones, approximately 85% of which appear only once. The V gene is TRBV6-1, the J gene TRBJ1-1; perhaps TRBD1 as D (5 bases). The TCR was taken from a human donor in good health. The sequencing sample was made of naive CD4+ T cells from blood cultured with regulatory dendritic cells. Subset indicated: CD45RA+ naive T cells. In DNA, the CDR3 is TGTGCCAGCAGTGGAAAGGGGAGGACTGAAGCTTTCTTT. This encodes CASSGKGRTEAFF.